A single TCR beta chain is shown here with its context. Antigen specificity is unknown. The record originates from a study of shared clonotypes between healthy human individuals. V dropped 1 base and J dropped 10 bases, with 6 bases sitting between them. Germline values: CDR1 SGHRS, CDR2 YFSETQ. There are 12 residues in the CDR3. Measured with immunoSEQ multiplex PCR; TCRdb has only the in-frame clones, and not every one. This repertoire shows about 2.4 million clones, 90% to 95% found once; its top ten account for around 0.14%. Study-wide findings and caveats: Only blood was sampled, and tissue TCR repertoires likely differ from blood ones. Rarefaction exposed incomplete sorted-subset sequencing despite large depth. Non-shared clonotypes were found to have lower generation probabilities than the clonotypes that were shared by all four of the sorted-subset donors.

The chain employs TRBV5-1 and TRBJ1-6, with unresolved D. The TCR sequence derives from a man younger than 30 in good health. The specimen was naive CD4+ T cells sorted from blood. Subset described: CD45RA+ positively selected. CDR3 bases: TGCGCCAGCAGCTTGAATGACTCACCCCTCCACTTT. Its protein product is CASSLNDSPLHF.